Following are 12 T cell receptor beta chains from one sample sequenced in a study of shared clonotypes between healthy human individuals. Sequencing was performed with immunoSEQ multiplex PCR; in TCRdb, only in-frame clones are kept and a portion is missing. The sample includes roughly 1,000,000 clones, more than 75% seen only once; the top ten take 0.55% to 0.7%. Source material: memory CD4+ T cells from PBMCs. Specified subset: CD45RA-negative fraction. These receptors were collected from a man between 18 and 35 years old in good health. Some clones in this sample may be carry-over from other donors' samples.

This clone was observed once. V is TRBV28 and J is TRBJ1-5, with 10 bases that match TRBD1. The J segment lost 9 bases and the V segment lost 0 bases, leaving 8 bases of the junction unmatched. The CDR3 is 16 amino acids. The germline V gene has CDR1 MDHEN and CDR2 SYDVKM. CDR3 loop: CASSLWDRGTFPPQHF. CDR3 nucleotide sequence: TGTGCCAGCAGTTTATGGGACAGGGGGACTTTTCCGCCCCAGCATTTT.

J is TRBJ1-1 and V is TRBV10-3, with 7 bases identical to TRBD1. The V gene's germline CDR1 is ENHRY and CDR2 SYGVKD. The CDR3 sequence is 14 residues long. After removal of 3 bases from V and 3 bases from J, the junction contained 4 bases not matched to a gene. CDR3 sequence reads: CAISEPGGYTEAFF. The CDR3 DNA sequence: TGTGCCATCAGTGAACCAGGGGGGTACACTGAAGCTTTCTTT.

V and J are TRBV5-1 and TRBJ2-7, with 7 nucleotides matching TRBD2. J lost 0 bases, V lost 9 bases, and 18 bases had no gene match. CDR1 SGHRS and CDR2 YFSETQ come from the germline V gene. The CDR3 totals 17 residues. The CDR3 spells CATAGRTERGLSYEQYF. The CDR3 nucleotides are TGCGCCACCGCCGGGAGGACCGAGCGGGGACTCTCCTACGAGCAGTACTTC.

The V and J genes are TRBV18 and TRBJ2-3, with D perhaps TRBD2 (6 bases). There are 13 residues in the CDR3. Deletions cut 2 bases from V and 6 bases from J, with 9 bases between. Germline V gene lookup returns CDR1 KGHSH and CDR2 LQKENI. Written as DNA, the CDR3 is TGTGCCAGCTCACCAGATCGGGGGGATACGCAGTATTTT. The encoded protein is CASSPDRGDTQYF. The variable domain in full, completed from reference TRBV18 and TRBJ2-3, reads NAGVMQNPRHLVRRRGQEARLRCSPMKGHSHVYWYRQLPEEGLKFMVYLQKENIIDESGMPKERFSAEFPKEGPSILRIQQVVRGDSAAYFCASSPDRGDTQYFGPGTRLTVL.

The chain combines TRBV28 with TRBJ2-2; D unclear. V gave up 8 bases and J gave up 3 bases, with 4 bases separating them. The CDR3 runs to 11 residues. Germline CDR1 MDHEN, CDR2 SYDVKM. The chain's CDR3 is CASVDTGELFF. The CDR3 DNA reads TGTGCCAGCGTCGACACCGGGGAGCTGTTTTTT.

The chain recombines TRBV6-1 with TRBJ2-6, with unresolved D. From germline, CDR1 is MNHNS and CDR2 SASEGT. This CDR3 has 15 residues. Deletions cut 7 bases from V and 1 base from J, with 11 bases between. The CDR3 sequence is CASTLPLSGANVLTF. The CDR3 region has the DNA TGTGCCAGCACCCTACCGTTGTCTGGGGCCAACGTCCTGACTTTC.

This chain joins TRBV7-9 and TRBJ1-5; D call uncertain. CDR3 length: 14 residues. From germline, CDR1 is SEHNR and CDR2 FQNEAQ (reference sequence). Deletions cut 6 bases from V and 3 bases from J, with 12 bases between. The DNA for the CDR3 is TGTGCCAGCAGTTCGGACGGGCTCAATCAGCCCCAGCATTTT. This gives the protein CASSSDGLNQPQHF.

The rearrangement uses TRBV28 and TRBJ2-4; D might be TRBD2 (6 bases). CDR3 length equals 12 residues. From germline, CDR1 is MDHEN and CDR2 SYDVKM. Between the trimmed V and J ends, which lost 5 bases and 9 bases, there was a span of 11 bases. The CDR3 sequence: CASSAPGAIQYF. CDR3 sequence (DNA): TGTGCCAGCAGTGCACCGGGAGCCATTCAGTACTTC.

The chain uses TRBV19 and TRBJ1-5; D unclear. From germline, CDR1 is LNHDA and CDR2 SQIVND (reference sequence). This CDR3 region has 16 residues. V lost 5 bases, J lost 0 bases, and 14 bases lay in between. CDR3 region: CASSYGLGYSNQPQHF. CDR3 sequence (DNA): TGTGCCAGTAGTTATGGTCTCGGGTATAGCAATCAGCCCCAGCATTTT.

The genes are TRBV28 and TRBJ2-3; D uncertain. Germline CDR1 MDHEN, CDR2 SYDVKM. Trimming shortened V by 7 bases and J by 8 bases, and 13 bases separated the two germline ends. CDR3 length: 12 residues. CDR3 residues: CASTSFVGTQYF. CDR3 nucleotides: TGTGCCAGCACCTCATTCGTGGGTACGCAGTATTTT.

This rearrangement joins TRBV6-4 to TRBJ2-1; TRBD2 is a possible D gene (5 bases). Per germline, CDR1 MRHNA and CDR2 SNTAGT. V was cut by 2 bases and J by 9 bases, with 14 bases left in between. There are 14 residues in the CDR3. The CDR3 coding sequence is TGTGCCAGCAGTGACGAGCTTCGGAGCGGTGAGCAGTTCTTC. Translation: CASSDELRSGEQFF.

V usage is TRBV6-6 and J usage is TRBJ1-2; weak D call: TRBD1 (5 bases). The CDR3 runs to 15 residues. Germline values: CDR1 MNHNY, CDR2 SVGAGI (reference sequence). Deletions cut 2 bases from V and 2 bases from J, with 12 bases between. This CDR3 reads CASSYTLGANYGYTF. CDR3 DNA sequence: TGTGCCAGCAGTTACACTTTAGGGGCGAACTATGGCTACACCTTC.